Listed below are T cell receptor beta chains from one sample, sequenced in a study of early T cells in non-severe SARS-CoV-2 infection. TCRdb itself ran the 5' RACE reads through MiXCR, one entry per CDR3 protein. The sample includes 90,000 to 100,000 distinct CDR3 sequences, about 12% seen only once; the top ten take around 2.4%. The sequenced material came from whole blood. The receptor source for this set is an adult who was a healthcare worker with PCR-confirmed SARS-CoV-2 infection or an uninfected control (not recorded which). The CDR3 runs from the conserved cysteine through the conserved F or W. D genes are given only for firm matches. The size field is filled for only some rows; it gives once, few, many or a size class.

>TRBV7-6|few|TRBJ2-3|TRBD2|16
TGTGCCAGCGGGTTACTAGCGGGGGGCCTCTCGGATACGCAGTATTTT
CASGLLAGGLSDTQYF
>TRBV10-3|many|TRBJ2-1|NA|17
TGTGCCATCAGTGCCCTCGGGACACCCGAAAATTACAATGAGCAGTTCTTC
CAISALGTPENYNEQFF
>TRBV4-2|few|TRBJ1-2|NA|14
TGTGCCAGCAGCGTTTTGGGGACGGTAGATGGCTACACCTTC
CASSVLGTVDGYTF
>TRBV29-1|NA|TRBJ1-1|NA|10
TGCAGCGTCCAGTCCACTGAAGCTTTCTTT
CSVQSTEAFF
>TRBV20-1|few|TRBJ2-5|NA|13
TGCAGTGCCGGCCCCCGCTTGCAAGAGACCCAGTACTTC
CSAGPRLQETQYF
>TRBV9|NA|TRBJ2-5|NA|13
TGTGCCAGCAGCCCTCAGTACCAAGAGACCCAGTACTTC
CASSPQYQETQYF
>TRBV3-1|many|TRBJ2-1|NA|17
TGTGCCAGCAGGGGTAGAGTAGGGCTGAGCTCCTACAATGAGCAGTTCTTC
CASRGRVGLSSYNEQFF
>TRBV20-1|NA|TRBJ2-4|NA|14
TGCAGTGCCACTAGTCTAGCGCCAAAAAACATTCAGTACTTC
CSATSLAPKNIQYF
>TRBV5-1|few|TRBJ2-1|NA|20
TGCGCCAGCAGCTTAACGGCGGTTGGGAGTGAGCCCGCGGTCTACAATGAGCAGTTCTTC
CASSLTAVGSEPAVYNEQFF
>TRBV29-1|NA|TRBJ2-7|NA|12
TGCAGCGTTGGGGACGGTCCCTACGAGCAGTACTTC
CSVGDGPYEQYF
>TRBV10-3|NA|TRBJ2-3|TRBD2|13
TGTGCCATCAGTGATACTAGCGCAGATACGCAGTATTTT
CAISDTSADTQYF
>TRBV7-6|many|TRBJ2-3|TRBD2|17
TGTGCCAGCAGCCCCCCCGGCGGGGGGGCCTTCACAGATACGCAGTATTTT
CASSPPGGGAFTDTQYF
>TRBV4-1|NA|TRBJ1-3|NA|14
TGCGCCAGCAGCCAAGTGATCTATGGAAACACCATATATTTT
CASSQVIYGNTIYF
>TRBV7-2|NA|TRBJ2-7|NA|12
TGTGCCAGCAGCAAGATGACGAACGAGCAGTACTTC
CASSKMTNEQYF
>TRBV7-6|few|TRBJ1-1|NA|17
TGTGCCAGCGGACGACTCACACAGGGAACAGGGAACACTGAAGCTTTCTTT
CASGRLTQGTGNTEAFF
>TRBV11-2|few|TRBJ2-5|TRBD2|17
TGTGCCAGCAGCTTAGGTCGGACTAGCGGGGGACAAGAGACCCAGTACTTC
CASSLGRTSGGQETQYF
>TRBV12-3/TRBV12-4|NA|TRBJ1-2|NA|15
TGTGCCAGCAGTTTAGAGGTTGGAGATAACTATGGCTACACCTTC
CASSLEVGDNYGYTF
>TRBV7-9|many|TRBJ2-7|NA|14
TGTGCCAGCAGCTCGCAGGGTAGTCGCTACGAGCAGTACTTC
CASSSQGSRYEQYF
>TRBV12-3/TRBV12-4|NA|TRBJ2-1|TRBD1|14
TGTGCCAGCAGTAAACAGGGGGCGACGAATGAGCAGTTCTTC
CASSKQGATNEQFF
>TRBV9|few|TRBJ1-5|NA|13
TGTGCCAGCAGCGTAGAATTTGGTCAGCCCCAGCATTTT
CASSVEFGQPQHF
>TRBV2|many|TRBJ2-3|TRBD1|15
TGTGCCAGCAGTTTAGGACAGGGGGGAACAGATACGCAGTATTTT
CASSLGQGGTDTQYF
>TRBV2|many|TRBJ2-2|TRBD1|15
TGTGCCAGCAGGGGGGGACAGGGAAGAACCGGGGAGCTGTTTTTT
CASRGGQGRTGELFF
>TRBV29-1|few|TRBJ2-5|NA|12
TGCAGCGTTGTAGGTCAGCAAGAGACCCAGTACTTC
CSVVGQQETQYF
>TRBV4-2|NA|TRBJ1-3|NA|15
TGTGCCGGCAGGTCCGATGTAATCTCTGGAAACACCATATATTTT
CAGRSDVISGNTIYF
>TRBV28|many|TRBJ1-2|NA|13
TGTGCCAGCAGTTTAGGCTGGAGCTATGGCTACACCTTC
CASSLGWSYGYTF
>TRBV28|NA|TRBJ1-1|TRBD1|14
TGTGCCAGCAGTAGGGGGCCGGGACAGGTGGAAGCTTTCTTT
CASSRGPGQVEAFF
>TRBV11-2|many|TRBJ1-6|NA|15
TGTGCCAGCAGCGGCCGGGCCATCTATAATTCACCCCTCCACTTT
CASSGRAIYNSPLHF
>TRBV6-5|few|TRBJ1-1|NA|17
TGTGCCAGCAGTTACTCGAAAGGGGGATCTTTCGTCACTGAAGCTTTCTTT
CASSYSKGGSFVTEAFF
>TRBV5-4|few|TRBJ1-1|NA|15
TGTGCCAGCAGCTCTACCAAGGCTGCGGGCACTGAAGCTTTCTTT
CASSSTKAAGTEAFF
>TRBV7-8|NA|TRBJ2-2|NA|16
TGTGCCAGCAGCTTATTTTCGTACAGGCCGGGGAGGGAGCTGTTTTTT
CASSLFSYRPGRELFF
>TRBV7-2|few|TRBJ1-6|NA|16
TGTGCCAGCAGCTTAGTTTCGGTGGGAATTAATTCACCCCTCCACTTT
CASSLVSVGINSPLHF
>TRBV21-1|NA|TRBJ2-4|NA|16
TGTGCCAGCAGCAAAGTGCGAGGGGGCTACAAAAACATTCAGTACTTC
CASSKVRGGYKNIQYF
>TRBV23-1|few|TRBJ2-1|NA|17
TGCGCCAGCAGTCAAAAAAATACAGGGACCCTATACAATGAGCAGTTCTTC
CASSQKNTGTLYNEQFF
>TRBV23-1|NA|TRBJ1-2|TRBD1|19
TGCGCCAGCAGTCATTGGTGTATAGTGGGACAGGGGTCACGTTATGGCTACACCTTC
CASSHWCIVGQGSRYGYTF
>TRBV7-9|many|TRBJ2-2|NA|18
TGTGCCAGCAGACCCGGTGGGGGGCAGGACCCGAACACCGGGGAGCTGTTTTTT
CASRPGGGQDPNTGELFF
>TRBV12-3/TRBV12-4|NA|TRBJ1-2|TRBD1|15
TGTGCCAGCAGTCCGGGCCGGGACAGGATCTATGGCTACACCTTC
CASSPGRDRIYGYTF
>TRBV4-1|many|TRBJ2-7|NA|14
TGCGCCAGCAGCCAAGATCGACAACTTCCCAACAGAGTCTTC
CASSQDRQLPNRVF
>TRBV7-2|many|TRBJ2-3|NA|16
TGTGCCAGCAGCTTAGGAAGTCCAGCTAGCACAGATACGCAGTATTTT
CASSLGSPASTDTQYF
>TRBV10-1|many|TRBJ1-2|NA|13
TGCGCCAGCAGTGTTGACAGAAACTATGGCTACACCTTC
CASSVDRNYGYTF
>TRBV7-4|few|TRBJ2-7|NA|15
TGTGCCAGCAGCTTAGCGCTAGATTATACCTACGAGCAGTACTTC
CASSLALDYTYEQYF
>TRBV29-1|NA|TRBJ2-7|NA|13
TGCAGCGTTGTCTCACAATCTAAAGGCGGGCAGTACTTC
CSVVSQSKGGQYF
>TRBV29-1|few|TRBJ2-5|TRBD2|12
TGCAGCGCAATAGCGGGGGTGGAGACCCAGTACTTC
CSAIAGVETQYF
>TRBV20-1|few|TRBJ2-4|TRBD1|15
TGCAGTGCTCCGGGACAGGGTCTAGCCAAAAACATTCAGTACTTC
CSAPGQGLAKNIQYF
>TRBV20-1|many|TRBJ2-7|NA|13
TGCAGTGCTAAGGGGGACGGAGCCTACGAGCAGTACTTC
CSAKGDGAYEQYF
>TRBV5-4|many|TRBJ2-2|NA|15
TGTGCCAGCAGCTTGGGGCAGGGAAACACCGGGGAGCTGTTTTTT
CASSLGQGNTGELFF
>TRBV6-1|many|TRBJ1-5|TRBD1|14
TGTGCCAGCAGAGACAGGGGAAATGATCAGCCCCAGCATTTT
CASRDRGNDQPQHF
>TRBV28|NA|TRBJ2-3|TRBD2|15
TGTGCCAGCAGTTCCGGGACTAGGTGGACAGATACGCAGTATTTT
CASSSGTRWTDTQYF
>TRBV29-1|few|TRBJ2-1|NA|12
TGCAGCGTGGCCCGACCTAGCAATGAGCAGTTCTTC
CSVARPSNEQFF
>TRBV7-9|many|TRBJ2-1|TRBD1|15
TGTGCCAGCAGCTTAGTAGGACAGGTGGTAAATGAGCAGTTCTTC
CASSLVGQVVNEQFF
>TRBV28|few|TRBJ2-7|NA|14
TGTGCCAGCAGTTTTCTCACTGGGACCTACGAGCAGTACTTC
CASSFLTGTYEQYF
>TRBV5-5|few|TRBJ2-6|NA|13
TGTGCCAGCAGCCTACGAGGGGCCAACGTCCTGACTTTC
CASSLRGANVLTF